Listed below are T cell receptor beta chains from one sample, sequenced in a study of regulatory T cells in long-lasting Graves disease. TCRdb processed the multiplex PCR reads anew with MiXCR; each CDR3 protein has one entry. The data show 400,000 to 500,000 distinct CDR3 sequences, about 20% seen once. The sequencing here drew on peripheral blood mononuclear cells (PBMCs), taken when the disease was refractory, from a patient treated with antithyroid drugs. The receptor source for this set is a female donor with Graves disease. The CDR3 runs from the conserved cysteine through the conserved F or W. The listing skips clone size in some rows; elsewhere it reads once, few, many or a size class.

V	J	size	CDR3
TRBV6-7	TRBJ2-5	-	CASTGTGQETQYF
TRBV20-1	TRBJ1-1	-	CSARDGTANTEAFF
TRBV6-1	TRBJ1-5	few	CASRDTGVNQPQHF
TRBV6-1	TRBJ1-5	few	CATQGGAGQPQHF
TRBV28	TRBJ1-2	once	CVSSESGTGGVSGHGYNF
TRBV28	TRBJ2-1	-	CASSLLELVNEQFF
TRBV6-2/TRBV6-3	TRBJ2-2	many	CASSPGLSEKISNTGELFF
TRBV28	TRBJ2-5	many	CASSPPWSIQETQYF
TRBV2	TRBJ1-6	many	CASSGDRQLSLHF
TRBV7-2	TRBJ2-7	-	CAPVGGSYEQYF
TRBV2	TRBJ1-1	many	CASSEVGAVGTEAFF
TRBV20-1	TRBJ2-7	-	CSAARLAGGRPAGEQYF
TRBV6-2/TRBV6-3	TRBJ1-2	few	CASSYGAGNYGYTF
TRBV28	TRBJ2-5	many	CASSLQGIMKTQYF
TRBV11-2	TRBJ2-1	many	CASSLTYNEQFF
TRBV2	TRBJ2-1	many	CASETSGSKGQFF
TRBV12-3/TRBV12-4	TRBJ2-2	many	CASSNTVSVSNTGELFF
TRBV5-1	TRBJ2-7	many	CASSLDARSNEQYF
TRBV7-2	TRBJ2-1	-	CASSPRDRVYNEQFF
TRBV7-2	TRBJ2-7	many	CASSHPLVPSGEQYF
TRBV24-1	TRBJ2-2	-	CATEGFFNTGELFF
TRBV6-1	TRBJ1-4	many	CATRAANEKLFF
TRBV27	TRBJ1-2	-	CASSLRGGEWLNYGYTF
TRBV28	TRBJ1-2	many	CASSLERGRNYGYTF
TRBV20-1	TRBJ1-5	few	CSALPSALLGLLPQHF
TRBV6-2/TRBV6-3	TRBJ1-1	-	CASSYGGNRAEAFF
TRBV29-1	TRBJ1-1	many	CSVETVNTEAFF
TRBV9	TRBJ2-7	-	CASSPPGRASGRSSYEQYF
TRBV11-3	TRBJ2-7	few	CASSLGGGSGQAYEQYF
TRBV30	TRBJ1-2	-	CAWSDTLGAYTF
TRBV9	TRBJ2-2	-	CASSHSGTGELFF
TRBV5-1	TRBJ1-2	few	CASSFTGQGNYGYTF
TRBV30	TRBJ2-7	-	CAWSVDDGEQYF
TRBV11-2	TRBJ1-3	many	CASSSEGGGGNTIYF
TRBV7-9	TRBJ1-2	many	CASSPGRLGDYGYTF
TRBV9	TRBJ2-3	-	CASSVGEKPVLGPTDTQYF
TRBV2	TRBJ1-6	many	CASSENNSPLHF
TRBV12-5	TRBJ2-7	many	CASGLALAGGYSYEQYF
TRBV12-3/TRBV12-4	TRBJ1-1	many	CASKGRGDTEAFF
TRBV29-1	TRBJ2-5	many	CSVEEGKKTQYF